Listed here are 9 T cell receptor beta chains from one sample, sequenced in a study of monozygotic twins with cystic fibrosis. The repertoire was sequenced with immunoSEQ multiplex PCR; TCRdb's copy has only in-frame clones and lacks some. Here the sample spans 9,500 to 14,000 clones, roughly 95% being singletons. Sequenced input: blood. These receptors were obtained from a boy younger than 18 with cystic fibrosis.

There are a few counts of this clone. The rearrangement links TRBV6-4 to TRBJ2-6, with D hard to call. This CDR3 spans 15 amino acids. The V gene's germline CDR1 is MRHNA and CDR2 SNTAGT. V lost 0 bases to trimming and J lost 0 bases, with 3 bases between them. CDR3 region: CASSDSTSGANVLTF. The DNA of the CDR3 is TGTGCCAGCAGTGACTCAACCTCTGGGGCCAACGTCCTGACTTTC.

For this clone: This sample also contains other DNA sequences that code for the same CDR3. The chain joins TRBV28 to TRBJ2-7; 9 bases line up with TRBD1. J gave up 4 bases and V 6 bases, and 7 bases lay outside the gene matches. The germline gives CDR1 MDHEN, CDR2 SYDVKM. There are 14 residues in the CDR3. CDR3 protein: CASSLGQGGYEQYF. In nucleotides, the CDR3 is TGTGCCAGCAGCCTGGGACAGGGTGGGTACGAGCAGTACTTC.

CDR3 in DNA: TGTGCCTGGAGTGTACGTCTTGGGATCCCCTACGAGCAGTACTTC. Its translation: CAWSVRLGIPYEQYF. This chain links TRBV30 with TRBJ2-7; D is ambiguous. This CDR3 region has 15 residues. Between the trimmed V and J ends, which lost 0 bases and 2 bases, there was a span of 14 bases. The V gene's germline CDR1 is GTSNPN and CDR2 SVGIG (reference sequence).

V is TRBV5-1 and J is TRBJ2-4, with TRBD2 identical over 8 bases. The CDR3 has 20 amino acids. V lost 2 bases and J lost 0; bases outside the gene matches: 16. In germline, CDR1 is SGHRS, CDR2 YFSETQ. The CDR3 sequence is CASSFPSLTSGTLAKNIQYF. The CDR3 DNA sequence: TGCGCCAGCAGCTTCCCGTCCCTAACTAGCGGAACATTAGCCAAAAACATTCAGTACTTC.

The genes are TRBV15 and TRBJ2-5; perhaps TRBD1 as D (5 bases). V was shortened by 3 bases and J by 5 bases, with 16 bases between the two germline ends. Germline V gene sequence: CDR1 LNHNV, CDR2 YYDKDF (reference sequence). The CDR3 loop spans 15 amino acids. CDR3 in amino acids: CATSSAGSSWETQYF. The DNA of the CDR3 is TGTGCCACCAGCAGCGCAGGGTCCTCCTGGGAGACCCAGTACTTC.

The chain employs TRBV7-8 and TRBJ1-1, with D uncertain. CDR3 length equals 16 residues. V was cut by 2 bases and J by 1 base, with 14 bases left in between. Looked up from germline, CDR1 is SGHVS and CDR2 is FQNEAQ. The CDR3 DNA reads TGTGCCAGCAGCTTAAGCCATGGAGTAAGGAACACTGAAGCTTTCTTT. It translates to CASSLSHGVRNTEAFF.

V usage is TRBV19 and J usage is TRBJ1-2, with 7 bases identical to TRBD1. Losses at the gene ends were 6 bases for V and 10 bases for J; bases not matched to a gene: 11. Germline CDR1 reads LNHDA; CDR2 reads SQIVND (reference sequence). The CDR3 length is 13 residues. CDR3 sequence: CASRDQGGRVYTF. The CDR3 DNA follows: TGTGCCAGTAGGGACCAGGGGGGACGAGTCTACACCTTC.

J is TRBJ1-6 and V is TRBV6-1; D gene unclear. The V end was cut by 1 base, the J end by 7 bases, with 11 bases between. Looked up from germline, CDR1 is MNHNS and CDR2 is SASEGT. The CDR3 has 15 residues. The chain's CDR3 is CASSEGPGQNSPLHF. DNA of the CDR3: TGTGCCAGCAGTGAAGGGCCAGGCCAAAATTCACCCCTCCACTTT.

This chain connects TRBV7-6 to TRBJ1-5; D is ambiguous. This CDR3 region has 16 residues. V was shortened by 3 bases and J by 2 bases, with 14 bases between the two germline ends. Germline CDR1 SGHVS, CDR2 FNYEAQ. The CDR3 region is CASSLGPNRGNQPQHF. The CDR3 DNA sequence: TGTGCCAGCAGCTTGGGCCCAAATCGGGGCAATCAGCCCCAGCATTTT.